This TCR beta chain was sequenced during a study of blood T cell repertoires in COVID-19. The CDR3 sequence is 17 residues long. The V end was cut by 4 bases, the J end by 4 bases, with 23 bases between. CDR1 SGHRS and CDR2 YFSETQ come from the germline V gene. The repertoire was sequenced with immunoSEQ multiplex PCR; TCRdb's copy has only in-frame clones and lacks some. The table includes some 99,000 clones, approximately 80% detected once. The sample comprised peripheral blood. This rearrangement joins TRBV5-1 to TRBJ1-2; D possibly corresponds to TRBD1 (5 bases). The clonotype comes from a woman aged 50 to 60 with acute or convalescent COVID-19. The CDR3 here is CASSPTQLRDLTYGYTF. DNA for the CDR3: TGCGCCAGCAGCCCAACTCAACTCAGGGATCTAACCTATGGCTACACCTTC.